The 30 T cell receptor beta chains given below trace back to one sample, sequenced in a study of cytomegalovirus exposure and HLA in healthy donors. PCR used 60 Vbeta primers and 13 Jbeta primers. Data came from immunoSEQ multiplex PCR; TCRdb stores just in-frame clones and leaves some out. The sample carries about 180,000 clones, roughly four fifths recorded once. Sequenced: PBMCs. The receptors stem from a woman younger than 35 in good health and CMV-seropositive.

In this sample, this clone turned up a few times. J is TRBJ2-3 and V is TRBV1; the D call in the table, TRBD2, was not verified against the DNA. TRBV1 counts as a pseudogene. CDR3 length equals 18 residues. The CDR3 coding sequence is TGCACCAGCAGCCAAGACTCACGGGGGGTTGGGGGCACAGATACGCAGTATTTT. It translates to CTSSQDSRGVGGTDTQYF.

The chain is built from TRBV6-5 and TRBJ1-5; no definite D call. CDR3 length equals 15 residues. CDR1 is MNHEY, CDR2 SVGAGI, per germline. The V gene lost 7 bases and the J gene lost 3 bases, with 16 bases spanning the gap. CDR3 sequence: CASKRMISDNQPQHF. The CDR3 coding sequence is TGTGCCAGCAAACGTATGATCAGTGACAATCAGCCCCAGCATTTT.

The rearrangement links TRBV27 to TRBJ2-7, with D perhaps matching TRBD1 (5 bases). Germline loops: CDR1 MNHEY, CDR2 SMNVEV (reference sequence). The CDR3 is 16 amino acids. The V end was cut by 0 bases, the J end by 7 bases, with 19 bases between. The CDR3 loop reads CASSLSLMTVLREQYF. CDR3 DNA sequence: TGTGCCAGCAGTTTATCATTAATGACAGTGCTCCGGGAGCAGTACTTC.

V is TRBV27 and J is TRBJ1-5; unclear D gene. The germline CDR1 and CDR2 sequences are MNHEY and SMNVEV (reference sequence). Trimming shortened V by 2 bases and J by 0 bases, and 8 bases separated the two germline ends. This CDR3 comprises 15 residues. The chain's CDR3 is CASSLAGYSNQPQHF. DNA of the CDR3: TGTGCCAGCAGTTTAGCAGGCTATAGCAATCAGCCCCAGCATTTT.

The chain employs TRBV5-6 and TRBJ1-1, with unresolved D. Looked up from germline, CDR1 is SGHDT and CDR2 is YYEEEE. The V and J ends lost 4 bases and 0 bases respectively, with 13 bases between them. The CDR3 totals 15 residues. The CDR3 here is CASSTTNGLNTEAFF. The CDR3 DNA is TGTGCCAGCAGCACAACTAACGGCCTGAACACTGAAGCTTTCTTT.

The chain is built from TRBV6-1 and TRBJ1-2; D is undetermined. Germline loops: CDR1 MNHNS, CDR2 SASEGT. The CDR3 is made up of 13 amino acids. V lost 2 bases and J 4 bases, leaving 8 bases between the germline ends. The CDR3 reads CASSESLFYGYTF. Written as DNA, the CDR3 is TGTGCCAGCAGTGAATCCCTTTTCTATGGCTACACCTTC.

A single count supports this clone. The chain joins TRBV7-9 to TRBJ2-2; D unclear. Germline V gives CDR1 SEHNR, CDR2 FQNEAQ (reference sequence). CDR3 size: 14 residues. The V and J ends lost 1 base and 3 bases respectively, with 6 bases between them. The CDR3 protein is CASSLVLDTGELFF. The CDR3 DNA reads TGTGCCAGCAGCTTAGTACTGGACACCGGGGAGCTGTTTTTT.

The V call is TRBV5-6, the J call TRBJ2-3, with 9 bases matching TRBD2. CDR1 and CDR2 from the germline V gene are SGHDT and YYEEEE. This CDR3 is built from 17 residues. V shed 6 bases and J 0 bases; nucleotides not matched to a gene: 11. The DNA of the CDR3 is TGTGCCAGCACCATGGGGCTAGCGGGGACTAGCACAGATACGCAGTATTTT. It specifies CASTMGLAGTSTDTQYF.

J is TRBJ1-6 and V is TRBV19, with D possibly being TRBD1 (6 bases). Per germline, CDR1 LNHDA and CDR2 SQIVND (reference sequence). The CDR3 loop spans 13 amino acids. V lost 4 bases to trimming and J lost 10 bases, with 11 bases between them. The chain's CDR3 is CASSNAGESPLHF. The CDR3 coding sequence is TGTGCCAGTAGTAACGCAGGGGAGTCACCCCTCCACTTT.

The chain links TRBV6-5 to TRBJ1-1; 7 bases fit TRBD1. The trim removed 8 bases at V and 10 bases at J, leaving 13 bases unmatched. The CDR3 length is 13 residues. From germline, CDR1 is MNHEY and CDR2 SVGAGI. CDR3 nucleotide sequence: TGTGCCAGCGGGGGACAGAACCAATTTTCAGCTTTCTTT. Protein product: CASGGQNQFSAFF.

This clone occurred a few times. This chain connects TRBV6-5 to TRBJ1-2; D is unclear. V was shortened by 0 bases and J by 3 bases, with 14 bases between the two germline ends. CDR3 length: 16 amino acids. The germline V gene encodes CDR1 MNHEY and CDR2 SVGAGI. As DNA, the CDR3 is TGTGCCAGCAGTTACTCCATGCCGCACAGAGACTATGGCTACACCTTC. It specifies CASSYSMPHRDYGYTF.

This chain uses TRBV5-6 with TRBJ2-7, with D perhaps TRBD1 (5 bases). This CDR3 contains 16 residues. Germline V lookup: CDR1 SGHDT, CDR2 YYEEEE. Trimming left V 4 bases short and J 0 bases short, with 17 bases between. CDR3 amino acids: CASSPIHTGHSYEQYF. The DNA for the CDR3 is TGTGCCAGCAGCCCGATACATACAGGCCACTCCTACGAGCAGTACTTC.

The chain carries TRBV5-1 and TRBJ1-4; D uncertain. Trimming left V 7 bases short and J 0 bases short, with 10 bases between. The germline V gene encodes CDR1 SGHRS and CDR2 YFSETQ. The CDR3 is 14 residues long. The CDR3 sequence: CASREGATNEKLFF. CDR3 coding DNA: TGCGCCAGCCGGGAGGGTGCAACTAATGAAAAACTGTTTTTT.

This rearrangement joins TRBV4-1 to TRBJ2-4, with TRBD1 matching 9 bases. The germline CDR1 and CDR2 sequences are MGHRA and YSYEKL. This CDR3 spans 21 amino acids. V gave up 1 base and J gave up 2 bases; unmatched junction bases: 18. In DNA form, the CDR3 reads TGCGCCAGCAGCCAAGCCGCCCCACTTCAACAGGGGGCTATCACCAAAAACATTCAGTACTTC. Translated, it gives CASSQAAPLQQGAITKNIQYF.

The chain carries TRBV28 and TRBJ1-2; the D gene is possibly TRBD1 (5 bases). This CDR3 comprises 13 residues. CDR1 is MDHEN, CDR2 SYDVKM, per germline. V lost 4 bases and J 5 bases, leaving 11 bases between the germline ends. As DNA, the CDR3 is TGTGCCAGCAGTTCCCCGGGGGTGTATGGCTACACCTTC. This gives the protein CASSSPGVYGYTF.

To note about this clone: The germline gene is not matched at one end of the junction; a read error may be the cause. DNA of the CDR3: TGCGCCAGCAGCCAAACGTGGGTTACTGGGGCCAACGGCCTGACTTTC. It codes for CASSQTWVTGANGLTF. The genes are TRBV4-1 and TRBJ2-6, with a tentative D call TRBD1 (5 bases). This CDR3 has 16 amino acids. Germline V gene sequence: CDR1 MGHRA, CDR2 YSYEKL.

There are a few counts of this clone. The rearrangement joins TRBV29-1 to TRBJ1-2, with unresolved D. V lost 4 bases and J lost 6, with 18 bases in between. Per germline, CDR1 SQVTM and CDR2 ANQGSEA. CDR3 length: 14 amino acids. CDR3 sequence reads: CSVGFSSRSNGYTF. DNA of the CDR3: TGCAGCGTTGGGTTTAGCAGCAGATCGAATGGCTACACCTTC.

J is TRBJ2-7 and V is TRBV5-1; D remains unclear. The CDR3 spans 12 residues. CDR1 is SGHRS, CDR2 YFSETQ, per germline. Trimming removed 4 bases from V and 4 bases from J, with 9 bases in between. This CDR3 reads CASSEESYEQYF. The CDR3 nucleotides read TGCGCCAGCAGCGAAGAGTCTTACGAGCAGTACTTC.

V and J are TRBV4-3 and TRBJ2-1; no clear D gene. Trimming took off 4 bases at V and 0 bases at J, with 10 bases between the two ends. The germline gives CDR1 LGHNA, CDR2 YSLEER. The CDR3 totals 15 residues. The CDR3 is CASSPSFRSYNEQFF. The CDR3 region has the DNA TGCGCCAGCAGCCCCTCGTTCCGCTCCTACAATGAGCAGTTCTTC.

The chain couples TRBV7-9 to TRBJ2-7, with TRBD1 matching 7 bases. Per germline, CDR1 SEHNR and CDR2 FQNEAQ (reference sequence). J gave up 4 bases and V 5 bases, and 8 bases lay outside the gene matches. The CDR3 is 14 residues long. The CDR3: CASSQGDGLYEQYF. The CDR3 DNA reads TGTGCCAGCAGCCAGGGGGACGGCCTTTACGAGCAGTACTTC.

This clone was seen only a few times. The V gene is TRBV5-4, the J gene TRBJ2-3, with 9 bases fitting TRBD1. Germline assignment: CDR1 SGHNT and CDR2 YYREEE (reference sequence). The CDR3 is made up of 15 amino acids. Trimming removed 3 bases from V and 6 bases from J; junction bases left unmatched: 8. In DNA, the CDR3 is TGTGCCAGCAGCTACCAAACAGGGGGCCCGGATACGCAGTATTTT. Encoded protein: CASSYQTGGPDTQYF.

The gene calls are TRBV7-9 and TRBJ2-3; D is perhaps TRBD1 (5 bases). From germline, CDR1 is SEHNR and CDR2 FQNEAQ (reference sequence). The CDR3 contains 14 residues. V shed 1 base and J shed 3 bases, with 8 bases lying between them. As DNA, the CDR3 is TGTGCCAGCAGCTTAGATGCAGGGACAGATACGCAGTATTTT. Its translation is CASSLDAGTDTQYF. The whole variable domain, filled in from reference TRBV7-9 and TRBJ2-3, reads DTGVSQNPRHKITKRGQNVTFRCDPISEHNRLYWYRQTLGQGPEFLTYFQNEAQLEKSRLLSDRFSAERPKGSFSTLEIQRTEQGDSAMYLCASSLDAGTDTQYFGPGTRLTVL.

This chain uses TRBV4-2 with TRBJ1-1, with TRBD1 identical over 8 bases. V shed 2 bases, J shed 11 bases, and the junction held 10 bases outside the gene matches. The CDR3 extends over 14 amino acids. Looked up from germline, CDR1 is LGHNA and CDR2 is YNFKEQ. The CDR3 here is CASSQTGTGNGAFF. CDR3 DNA sequence: TGTGCCAGCAGCCAAACCGGGACAGGTAATGGGGCTTTCTTT.

The V call is TRBV7-9, the J call TRBJ2-1; TRBD1 matches 8 bases. Germline V gene sequence: CDR1 SEHNR, CDR2 FQNEAQ (reference sequence). J lost 7 bases, V lost 5 bases, and 7 bases had no gene match. The CDR3 length is 14 residues. CDR3 sequence: CASSRGQGGNEQFF. CDR3 nucleotide sequence: TGTGCCAGCAGCCGTGGACAGGGTGGGAATGAGCAGTTCTTC.

The V gene is TRBV6-6, the J gene TRBJ1-4; 7 bases are a match to TRBD1. The CDR3 has 13 amino acids. CDR1 and CDR2 (germline): MNHNY, SVGAGI (reference sequence). The trim removed 5 bases at V and 4 bases at J, leaving 1 base unmatched. CDR3 bases: TGTGCCAGCAGTAACAGGGGTAATGAAAAACTGTTTTTT. As protein: CASSNRGNEKLFF.

The rearrangement joins TRBV7-8 to TRBJ2-1; D uncertain. Germline V CDR1 and CDR2: SGHVS, FQNEAQ. The ends were cut back, 5 bases at V and 8 bases at J, with 7 bases in the middle. This CDR3 is 11 amino acids long. CDR3 amino acids: CASSTQDEQFF. For the CDR3, the DNA is TGTGCCAGCAGCACTCAGGATGAGCAGTTCTTC.

This chain connects TRBV5-1 to TRBJ1-5; maybe TRBD1 (5 bases). Per germline, CDR1 SGHRS and CDR2 YFSETQ. The V and J ends lost 3 bases and 2 bases respectively, with 9 bases between them. This CDR3 has 14 residues. CDR3 DNA: TGCGCCAGCAGCTGGGGGGGTGGCAATCAGCCCCAGCATTTT. Protein: CASSWGGGNQPQHF. The whole variable domain, remainder taken from reference TRBV5-1 and TRBJ1-5, is KAGVTQTPRYLIKTRGQQVTLSCSPISGHRSVSWYQQTPGQGLQFLFEYFSETQRNKGNFPGRFSGRQFSNSRSEMNVSTLELGDSALYLCASSWGGGNQPQHFGDGTRLSIL.

In DNA form, the CDR3 reads TGTGCCACCTCGGACAGGCGATCCGTCGGTCAGCCCCAGCATTTT. Amino acid sequence: CATSDRRSVGQPQHF. The chain is built from TRBV15 and TRBJ1-5, with 7 nucleotides matching TRBD1. This CDR3 has 15 residues. Germline CDR1 is LNHNV and CDR2 is YYDKDF (reference sequence). V lost 8 bases, J lost 6 bases, and 13 bases stayed unmatched.

V is TRBV5-6 and J is TRBJ1-2, with a possible D match to TRBD1 (5 bases). V was pared by 0 bases and J by 0 bases, with 12 bases between. Germline V gives CDR1 SGHDT, CDR2 YYEEEE. This CDR3 region has 16 residues. The DNA of the CDR3 is TGTGCCAGCAGCTTGGTTCTGACAGAGACTAACTATGGCTACACCTTC. The encoded protein is CASSLVLTETNYGYTF. Full variable domain (remainder filled in from reference TRBV5-6 and TRBJ1-2): DAGVTQSPTHLIKTRGQQVTLRCSPKSGHDTVSWYQQALGQGPQFIFQYYEEEERQRGNFPDRFSGHQFPNYSSELNVNALLLGDSALYLCASSLVLTETNYGYTFGSGTRLTVV.

The chain uses TRBV6-5 and TRBJ2-5; D is ambiguous. The CDR3 runs to 13 residues. Between the trimmed V and J ends, which lost 6 bases and 2 bases, there was a span of 10 bases. The germline CDR1 and CDR2 sequences are MNHEY and SVGAGI. The CDR3 coding sequence is TGTGCCAGCAGGGCCCCGGGTCAAGAGACCCAGTACTTC. This encodes CASRAPGQETQYF.